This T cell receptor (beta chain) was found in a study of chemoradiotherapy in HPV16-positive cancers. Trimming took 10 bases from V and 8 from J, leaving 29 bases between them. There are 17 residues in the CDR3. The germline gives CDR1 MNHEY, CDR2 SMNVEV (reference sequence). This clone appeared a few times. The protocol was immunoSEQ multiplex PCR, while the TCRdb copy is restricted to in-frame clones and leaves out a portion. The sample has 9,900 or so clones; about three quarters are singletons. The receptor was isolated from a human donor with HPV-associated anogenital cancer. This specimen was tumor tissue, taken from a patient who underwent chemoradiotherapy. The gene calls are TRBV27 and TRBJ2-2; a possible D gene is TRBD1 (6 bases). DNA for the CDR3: TGTGCCACCCGCTCACCTCAGACAGGCATTGGGTTGGGGGAGCTGTTTTTT. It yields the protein CATRSPQTGIGLGELFF.